These 15 T cell receptor beta chains share one sample of origin, sequenced in a study of cytomegalovirus exposure and HLA in healthy donors. The primer mix had 60 Vbeta and 13 Jbeta primers. The protocol was immunoSEQ multiplex PCR, while the TCRdb copy is restricted to in-frame clones and leaves out a portion. The sample includes a few hundred thousand clones, about four fifths of them seen just once. Source material: PBMCs. Receptors were obtained from a woman aged 40 to 50 in good health and CMV-seropositive.

V and J are TRBV6-5 and TRBJ1-2; tentative D call: TRBD1 (6 bases). V was clipped by 10 bases and J by 9 bases, with 18 bases between them. The CDR3 sequence is 12 residues long. Per germline, CDR1 MNHEY and CDR2 SVGAGI. The CDR3 sequence: CATRPGGWSYTF. The CDR3 DNA sequence: TGTGCCACTCGCCCGGGGGGCTGGAGCTACACCTTC.

The count of this clone is one. The chain employs TRBV7-9 and TRBJ2-1; TRBD2 agrees at 10 bases. V was pared by 8 bases and J by 4 bases, with 11 bases of the junction left unmatched. Germline V gene sequence: CDR1 SEHNR, CDR2 FQNEAQ (reference sequence). This CDR3 contains 16 residues. CDR3: CASFPNRTSGYNEQFF. In DNA form, the CDR3 reads TGTGCCAGCTTTCCAAACCGGACTAGCGGATACAATGAGCAGTTCTTC.

The chain uses TRBV7-9 and TRBJ2-7, with 11 bases identical to TRBD1. The ends lost 7 bases at V and 4 bases at J; junction bases unmatched: 9. This CDR3 comprises 15 residues. Germline values: CDR1 SEHNR, CDR2 FQNEAQ (reference sequence). The CDR3 bases are TGTGCCAGCACAAAGCCCGGGACAGGGGGGTACGAGCAGTACTTC. Translated: CASTKPGTGGYEQYF. The complete variable domain, with remaining parts taken from reference TRBV7-9 and TRBJ2-7, reads DTGVSQNPRHKITKRGQNVTFRCDPISEHNRLYWYRQTLGQGPEFLTYFQNEAQLEKSRLLSDRFSAERPKGSFSTLEIQRTEQGDSAMYLCASTKPGTGGYEQYFGPGTRLTVT.

The J gene is TRBJ1-2, the V gene TRBV28; unclear D gene. Trimming shortened V by 10 bases and J by 8 bases, and 20 bases separated the two germline ends. In germline, CDR1 is MDHEN, CDR2 SYDVKM. CDR3 length: 13 residues. The CDR3 loop is CATLPGLGLGYTF. CDR3 nucleotides: TGTGCCACACTTCCGGGGTTAGGATTGGGCTACACCTTC.

This chain connects TRBV7-9 to TRBJ1-1, with D uncertain. V lost 6 bases and J lost 1, with 9 bases in between. CDR3 size: 13 residues. CDR1 and CDR2 (germline): SEHNR, FQNEAQ (reference sequence). This CDR3 is CASRPEGNTEAFF. CDR3 sequence (DNA): TGTGCCAGCAGACCCGAGGGGAACACTGAAGCTTTCTTT. The full variable domain, with the rest looked up from reference TRBV7-9 and TRBJ1-1, is DTGVSQNPRHKITKRGQNVTFRCDPISEHNRLYWYRQTLGQGPEFLTYFQNEAQLEKSRLLSDRFSAERPKGSFSTLEIQRTEQGDSAMYLCASRPEGNTEAFFGQGTRLTVV.

The table lists this clone with a count of one. This rearrangement joins TRBV7-2 to TRBJ2-7; TRBD2 might be the D (8 bases). Germline-derived CDR1 and CDR2 are SGHTA and FQGNSA. The CDR3 runs 15 residues. The V end was cut by 6 bases, the J end by 0 bases, with 15 bases between. The CDR3 loop reads CASRQRGTDSYEQYF. The CDR3 DNA follows: TGTGCCAGCAGACAGCGGGGGACAGACTCCTACGAGCAGTACTTC.

This chain joins TRBV11-3 and TRBJ1-1; D might be TRBD1 (6 bases). Deletions cut 0 bases from V and 4 bases from J, with 9 bases between. The CDR3 covers 14 residues. In germline, CDR1 is SGHNT, CDR2 YENEEA. CDR3: CASSLERGGTEAFF. CDR3 DNA: TGTGCCAGCAGCTTAGAGAGAGGGGGCACTGAAGCTTTCTTT.

The rearrangement uses TRBV28 and TRBJ1-2; perhaps TRBD1 as D (6 bases). V dropped 5 bases and J dropped 4 bases, with 14 bases sitting between them. The CDR3 is 14 amino acids. Germline V CDR1 and CDR2: MDHEN, SYDVKM. CDR3 residues: CASSPPGAAYGYTF. The CDR3 nucleotides are TGTGCCAGCAGTCCACCAGGGGCGGCCTATGGCTACACCTTC.

The V call is TRBV5-5, the J call TRBJ2-7; TRBD2 agrees at 8 bases. The junction had 5 bases not matched to a gene; V was cut back by 0 bases and J by 3 bases. The CDR3 length is 15 residues. Per the germline V gene, CDR1 is SGHKS and CDR2 is YYEKEE (reference sequence). In DNA, the CDR3 is TGTGCCAGCAGCTTGGGGACTAGCTACGGCTACGAGCAGTACTTC. Encoded protein: CASSLGTSYGYEQYF. The full variable domain, rest sourced from reference TRBV5-5 and TRBJ2-7, is DAGVTQSPTHLIKTRGQQVTLRCSPISGHKSVSWYQQVLGQGPQFIFQYYEKEERGRGNFPDRFSARQFPNYSSELNVNALLLGDSALYLCASSLGTSYGYEQYFGPGTRLTVT.

CDR3 sequence: CAWSVRGDTQYF. CDR3 nucleotide sequence: TGTGCCTGGAGTGTACGGGGAGATACGCAGTATTTT. The chain uses TRBV30 and TRBJ2-3; TRBD2 might be the D (5 bases). Germline V lookup: CDR1 GTSNPN, CDR2 SVGIG (reference sequence). The CDR3 is 12 amino acids. V lost 0 bases, J lost 5 bases, and 6 bases lay in between.

The CDR3 is CASSLATGTDEKLFF. The CDR3 DNA reads as TGTGCCAGCAGCTTAGCTACCGGGACAGATGAAAAACTGTTTTTT. The V gene is TRBV5-4, the J gene TRBJ1-4; the match to TRBD1 covers 7 bases. J lost 6 bases, V lost 2 bases, and 7 bases had no gene match. Germline CDR1 reads SGHNT; CDR2 reads YYREEE (reference sequence). The length of the CDR3 is 15 residues.

The chain is built from TRBV11-3 and TRBJ1-1; 7 bases fit TRBD1. J was trimmed by 6 bases and V by 4 bases; bases with no gene match: 5. Looked up from germline, CDR1 is SGHNT and CDR2 is YENEEA. CDR3 length: 13 residues. The CDR3 loop is CASSSGQDPEAFF. CDR3 DNA: TGTGCCAGCAGCTCTGGACAGGATCCTGAAGCTTTCTTT.

The CDR3 coding sequence is TGTGCCAGCAGCTTATGGTTAGCGGGTGGCACAGATACGCAGTATTTT. Encoded protein: CASSLWLAGGTDTQYF. The rearrangement uses TRBV7-2 and TRBJ2-3; TRBD2 aligns across 7 bases. Trimming removed 2 bases from V and 1 base from J; junction bases left unmatched: 6. The length of the CDR3 is 16 residues. Germline V gene sequence: CDR1 SGHTA, CDR2 FQGNSA.

This clone was counted a few times. The chain links TRBV6-1 to TRBJ2-5; 10 nucleotides line up with TRBD1. The CDR3 extends over 15 amino acids. Trimming removed 9 bases from V and 5 bases from J; junction bases left unmatched: 12. Germline CDR1 reads MNHNS; CDR2 reads SASEGT. The CDR3 bases are TGTGCCAGTCATCCGGGACAGGGGTTAGGGGAGACCCAGTACTTC. It translates to CASHPGQGLGETQYF.

The chain has TRBV18 and TRBJ2-1; the match to TRBD2 covers 9 bases. This CDR3 region has 17 residues. With V trimmed by 2 bases and J by 8 bases, 13 bases remained unmatched. Germline V lookup: CDR1 KGHSH, CDR2 LQKENI. The CDR3 here is CASSPFSSSGIGDEQFF. As DNA, the CDR3 is TGTGCCAGCTCACCATTTTCATCTAGCGGGATAGGAGATGAGCAGTTCTTC.